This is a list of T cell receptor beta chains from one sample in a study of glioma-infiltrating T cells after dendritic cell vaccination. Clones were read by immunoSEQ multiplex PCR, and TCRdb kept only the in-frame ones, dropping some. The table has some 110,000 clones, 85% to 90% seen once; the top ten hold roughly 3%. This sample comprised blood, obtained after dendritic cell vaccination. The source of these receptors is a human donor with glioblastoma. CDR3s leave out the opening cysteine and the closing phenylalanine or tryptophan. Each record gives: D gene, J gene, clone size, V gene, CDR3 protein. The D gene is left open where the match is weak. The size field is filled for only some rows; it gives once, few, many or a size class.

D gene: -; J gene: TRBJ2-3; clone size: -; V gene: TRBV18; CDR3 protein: ASSGTSDTQY
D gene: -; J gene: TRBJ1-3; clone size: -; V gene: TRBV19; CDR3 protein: ASTISGDSGNTIY
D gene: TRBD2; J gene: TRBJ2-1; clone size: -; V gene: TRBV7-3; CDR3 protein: ASSLEAGGYNEQF
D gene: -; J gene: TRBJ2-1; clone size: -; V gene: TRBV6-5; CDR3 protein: ASSYVGDNEQF
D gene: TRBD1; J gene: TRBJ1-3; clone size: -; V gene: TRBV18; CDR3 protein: ASSPGTGGNTIY
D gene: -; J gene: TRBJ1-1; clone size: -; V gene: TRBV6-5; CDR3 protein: ASSETSPRNTEAF
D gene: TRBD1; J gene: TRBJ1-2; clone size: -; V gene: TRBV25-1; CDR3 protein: ASSTGANYGYT
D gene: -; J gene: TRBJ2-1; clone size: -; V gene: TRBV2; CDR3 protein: ASLWGGGSYNEQF
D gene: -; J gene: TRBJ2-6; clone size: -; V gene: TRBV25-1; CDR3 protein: ASSEAGSGANVLT
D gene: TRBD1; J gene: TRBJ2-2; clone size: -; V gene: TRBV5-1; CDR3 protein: ASSLSGTGTGELF
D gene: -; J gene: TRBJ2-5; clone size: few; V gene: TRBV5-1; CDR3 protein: ASSLESGSGTQY
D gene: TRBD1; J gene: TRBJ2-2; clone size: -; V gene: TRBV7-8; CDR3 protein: ASSLGTGVTGELF
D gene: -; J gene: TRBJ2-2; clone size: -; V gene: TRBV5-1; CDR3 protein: ASSSIATLGSGELF
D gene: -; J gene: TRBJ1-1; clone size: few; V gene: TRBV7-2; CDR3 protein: ASSLVGSPNTEAF
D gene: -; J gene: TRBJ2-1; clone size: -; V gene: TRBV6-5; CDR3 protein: ASSLAGGYNEQF
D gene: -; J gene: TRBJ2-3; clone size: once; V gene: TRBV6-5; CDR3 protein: ASMRDGTDTQY
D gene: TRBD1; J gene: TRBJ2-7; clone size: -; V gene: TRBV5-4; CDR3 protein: ASSRDRGSYEQY
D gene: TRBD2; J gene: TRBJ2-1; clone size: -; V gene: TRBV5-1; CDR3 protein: ASSLGVAGYNEQF
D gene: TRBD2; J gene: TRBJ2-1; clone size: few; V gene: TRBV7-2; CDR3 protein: ASSAYSGEQF
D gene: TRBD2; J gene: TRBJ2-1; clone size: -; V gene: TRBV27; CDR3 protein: ASSLLAGDEQF